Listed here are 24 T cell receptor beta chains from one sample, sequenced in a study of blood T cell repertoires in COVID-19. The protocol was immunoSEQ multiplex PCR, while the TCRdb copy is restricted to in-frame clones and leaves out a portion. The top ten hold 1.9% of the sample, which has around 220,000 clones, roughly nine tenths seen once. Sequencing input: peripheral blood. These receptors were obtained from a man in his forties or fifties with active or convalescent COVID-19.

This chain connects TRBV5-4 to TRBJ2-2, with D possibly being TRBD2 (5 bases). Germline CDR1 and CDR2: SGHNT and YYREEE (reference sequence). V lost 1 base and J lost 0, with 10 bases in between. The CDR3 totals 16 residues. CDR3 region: CASSLSSGTNTGELFF. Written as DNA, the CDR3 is TGTGCCAGCAGCTTGTCATCCGGGACGAACACCGGGGAGCTGTTTTTT.

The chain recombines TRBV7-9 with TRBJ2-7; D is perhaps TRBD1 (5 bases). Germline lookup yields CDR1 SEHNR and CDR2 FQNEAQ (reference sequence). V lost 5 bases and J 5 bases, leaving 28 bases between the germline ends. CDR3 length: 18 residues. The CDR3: CASSPNSLASRGNNEQYF. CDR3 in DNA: TGTGCCAGCAGCCCAAACTCCCTTGCGTCTAGGGGCAATAACGAGCAGTACTTC.

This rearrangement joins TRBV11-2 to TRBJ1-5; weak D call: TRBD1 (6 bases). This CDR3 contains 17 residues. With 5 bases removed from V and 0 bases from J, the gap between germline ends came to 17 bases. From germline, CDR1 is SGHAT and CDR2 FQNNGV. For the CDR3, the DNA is TGTGCCAGCAGCCCAGGCCACAGGGAATCTAGCAATCAGCCCCAGCATTTT. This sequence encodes CASSPGHRESSNQPQHF.

CDR3: CAIRGTGVYQPQHF. CDR3 DNA: TGTGCCATCAGGGGGACAGGGGTTTACCAGCCCCAGCATTTT. The chain recombines TRBV10-3 with TRBJ1-5, with 10 bases lining up with TRBD1. Germline loops: CDR1 ENHRY, CDR2 SYGVKD. With 6 bases clipped from V and 7 bases from J, the junction kept 6 bases outside the gene matches. This CDR3 contains 14 residues.

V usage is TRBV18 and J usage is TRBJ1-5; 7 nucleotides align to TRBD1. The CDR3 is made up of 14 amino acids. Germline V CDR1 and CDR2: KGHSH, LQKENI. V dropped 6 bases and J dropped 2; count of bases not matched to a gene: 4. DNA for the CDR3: TGTGCCAGCTCCCTTGGACAGGGCAATCAGCCCCAGCATTTT. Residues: CASSLGQGNQPQHF.

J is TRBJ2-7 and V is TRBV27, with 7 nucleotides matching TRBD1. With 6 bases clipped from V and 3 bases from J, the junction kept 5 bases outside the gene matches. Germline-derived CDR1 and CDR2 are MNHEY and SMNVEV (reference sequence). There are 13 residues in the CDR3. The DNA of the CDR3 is TGTGCCAGCAGCTCGGACAGGATCTACGAGCAGTACTTC. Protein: CASSSDRIYEQYF.

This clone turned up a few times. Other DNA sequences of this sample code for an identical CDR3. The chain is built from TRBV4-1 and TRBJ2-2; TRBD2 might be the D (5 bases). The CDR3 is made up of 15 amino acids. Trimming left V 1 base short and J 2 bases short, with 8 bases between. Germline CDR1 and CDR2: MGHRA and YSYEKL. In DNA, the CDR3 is TGCGCCAGCAGCCAAGCTTCGGGAAACACCGGGGAGCTGTTTTTT. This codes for CASSQASGNTGELFF.

CDR3 sequence reads: CSVRVREQTNEKLFF. CDR3 bases: TGCAGCGTTCGGGTGAGGGAGCAAACTAATGAAAAACTGTTTTTT. This chain joins TRBV29-1 and TRBJ1-4; D not certain. The CDR3 consists of 15 residues. Trimming took off 5 bases at V and 1 base at J, with 14 bases between the two ends. The germline CDR1 and CDR2 sequences are SQVTM and ANQGSEA.

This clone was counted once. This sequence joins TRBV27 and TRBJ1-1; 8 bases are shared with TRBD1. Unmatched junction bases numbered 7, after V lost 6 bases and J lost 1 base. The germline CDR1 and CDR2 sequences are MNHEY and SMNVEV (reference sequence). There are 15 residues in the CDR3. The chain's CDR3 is CASRQGANENTEAFF. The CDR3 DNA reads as TGTGCCAGCAGGCAGGGGGCGAACGAGAACACTGAAGCTTTCTTT.

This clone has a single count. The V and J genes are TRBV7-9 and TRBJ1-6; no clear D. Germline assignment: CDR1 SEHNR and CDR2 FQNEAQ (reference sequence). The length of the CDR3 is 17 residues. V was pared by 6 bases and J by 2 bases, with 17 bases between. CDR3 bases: TGTGCCAGCAGTTTCGTAGGAAGAGGGACCTATAATTCACCCCTCCACTTT. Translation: CASSFVGRGTYNSPLHF.

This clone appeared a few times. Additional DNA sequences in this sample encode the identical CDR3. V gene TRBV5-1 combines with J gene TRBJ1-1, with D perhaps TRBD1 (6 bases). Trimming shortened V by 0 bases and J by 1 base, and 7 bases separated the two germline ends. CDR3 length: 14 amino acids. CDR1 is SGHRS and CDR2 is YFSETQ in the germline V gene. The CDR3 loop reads CASSLGTANTEAFF. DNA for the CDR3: TGCGCCAGCAGCTTGGGGACAGCGAACACTGAAGCTTTCTTT.

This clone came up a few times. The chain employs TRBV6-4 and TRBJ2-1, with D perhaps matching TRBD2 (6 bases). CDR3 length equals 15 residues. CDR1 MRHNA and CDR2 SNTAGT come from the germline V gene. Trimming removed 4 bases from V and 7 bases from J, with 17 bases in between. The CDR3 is CASSGEAGEGNEQFF. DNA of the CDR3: TGTGCCAGCAGTGGGGAGGCAGGAGAGGGGAATGAGCAGTTCTTC.

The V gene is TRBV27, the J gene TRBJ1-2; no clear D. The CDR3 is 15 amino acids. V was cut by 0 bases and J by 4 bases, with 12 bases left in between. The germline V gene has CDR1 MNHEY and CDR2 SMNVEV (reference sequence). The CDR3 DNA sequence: TGTGCCAGCAGTTTATCCTCCCGGTCACCCTATGGCTACACCTTC. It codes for CASSLSSRSPYGYTF.

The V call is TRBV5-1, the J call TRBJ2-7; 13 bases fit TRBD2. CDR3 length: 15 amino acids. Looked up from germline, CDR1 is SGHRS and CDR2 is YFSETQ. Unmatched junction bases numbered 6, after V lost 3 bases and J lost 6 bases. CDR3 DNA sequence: TGCGCCAGCAGCTCCTCGGGGACTAGCGGGACCGAGCAGTACTTC. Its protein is CASSSSGTSGTEQYF.

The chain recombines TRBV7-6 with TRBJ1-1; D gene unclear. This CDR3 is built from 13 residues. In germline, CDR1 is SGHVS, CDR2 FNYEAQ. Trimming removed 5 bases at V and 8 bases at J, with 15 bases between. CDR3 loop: CASSPGSSLEAFF. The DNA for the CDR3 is TGTGCCAGCAGCCCCGGGTCCTCCCTCGAAGCTTTCTTT.

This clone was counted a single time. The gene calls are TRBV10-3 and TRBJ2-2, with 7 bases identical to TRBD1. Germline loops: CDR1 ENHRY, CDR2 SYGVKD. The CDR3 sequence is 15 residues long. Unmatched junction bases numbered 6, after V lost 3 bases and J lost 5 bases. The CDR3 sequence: CAISDPRTGTGELFF. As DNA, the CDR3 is TGTGCCATCAGTGACCCACGGACAGGAACCGGGGAGCTGTTTTTT.

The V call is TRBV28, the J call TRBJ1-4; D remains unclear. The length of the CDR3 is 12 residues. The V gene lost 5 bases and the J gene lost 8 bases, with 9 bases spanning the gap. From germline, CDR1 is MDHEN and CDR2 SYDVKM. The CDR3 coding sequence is TGTGCCAGCAGTCCGGCCGGGGAAAAACTGTTTTTT. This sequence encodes CASSPAGEKLFF.

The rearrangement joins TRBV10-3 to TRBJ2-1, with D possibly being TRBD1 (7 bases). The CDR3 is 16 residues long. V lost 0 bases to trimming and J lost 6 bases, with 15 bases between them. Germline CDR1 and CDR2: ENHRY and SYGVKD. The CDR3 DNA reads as TGTGCCATCAGTGAGTCCTGGACAGGAGGGGGCAATGAGCAGTTCTTC. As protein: CAISESWTGGGNEQFF.

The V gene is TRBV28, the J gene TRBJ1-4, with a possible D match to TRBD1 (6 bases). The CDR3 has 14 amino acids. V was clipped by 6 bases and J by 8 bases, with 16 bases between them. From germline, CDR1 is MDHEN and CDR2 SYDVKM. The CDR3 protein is CASSPGQTREKLFF. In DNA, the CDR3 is TGTGCCAGCAGCCCCGGACAGACGAGAGAAAAACTGTTTTTT.

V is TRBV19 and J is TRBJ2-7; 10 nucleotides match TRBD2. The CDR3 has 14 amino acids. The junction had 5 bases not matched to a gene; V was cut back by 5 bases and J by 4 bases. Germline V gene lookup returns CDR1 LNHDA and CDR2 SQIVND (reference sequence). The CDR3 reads CASSPASGGYEQYF. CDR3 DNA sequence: TGTGCCAGTAGTCCTGCTAGCGGGGGATACGAGCAGTACTTC.

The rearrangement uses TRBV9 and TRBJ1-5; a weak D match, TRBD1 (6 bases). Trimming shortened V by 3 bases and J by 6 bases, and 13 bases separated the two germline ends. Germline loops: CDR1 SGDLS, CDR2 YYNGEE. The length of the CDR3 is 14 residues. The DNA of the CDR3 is TGTGCCAGCAGCGATTCAGGGGCTGGTCAGCCCCAGCATTTT. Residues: CASSDSGAGQPQHF.

CDR3 sequence: CASSLPKKGGPNTEAFF. CDR3 nucleotides: TGTGCCAGCAGTTTACCTAAAAAGGGAGGGCCGAACACTGAAGCTTTCTTT. The rearrangement uses TRBV28 and TRBJ1-1; no clear D gene. The V gene lost 2 bases and the J gene lost 1 base, with 17 bases spanning the gap. The CDR3 has 17 amino acids. CDR1 is MDHEN and CDR2 is SYDVKM in the germline V gene.

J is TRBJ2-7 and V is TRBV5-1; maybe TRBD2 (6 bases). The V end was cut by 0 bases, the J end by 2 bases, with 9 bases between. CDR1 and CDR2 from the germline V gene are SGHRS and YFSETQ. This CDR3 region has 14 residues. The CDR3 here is CASSLGSGAYEQYF. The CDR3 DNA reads TGCGCCAGCAGCTTGGGGTCGGGGGCCTACGAGCAGTACTTC.

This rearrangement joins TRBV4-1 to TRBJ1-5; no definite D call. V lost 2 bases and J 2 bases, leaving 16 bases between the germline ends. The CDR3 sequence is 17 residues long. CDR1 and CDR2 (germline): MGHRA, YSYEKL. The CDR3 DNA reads TGCGCCAGCAGCCAAATCGGCCTCTCAGGCCGCAATCAGCCCCAGCATTTT. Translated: CASSQIGLSGRNQPQHF.